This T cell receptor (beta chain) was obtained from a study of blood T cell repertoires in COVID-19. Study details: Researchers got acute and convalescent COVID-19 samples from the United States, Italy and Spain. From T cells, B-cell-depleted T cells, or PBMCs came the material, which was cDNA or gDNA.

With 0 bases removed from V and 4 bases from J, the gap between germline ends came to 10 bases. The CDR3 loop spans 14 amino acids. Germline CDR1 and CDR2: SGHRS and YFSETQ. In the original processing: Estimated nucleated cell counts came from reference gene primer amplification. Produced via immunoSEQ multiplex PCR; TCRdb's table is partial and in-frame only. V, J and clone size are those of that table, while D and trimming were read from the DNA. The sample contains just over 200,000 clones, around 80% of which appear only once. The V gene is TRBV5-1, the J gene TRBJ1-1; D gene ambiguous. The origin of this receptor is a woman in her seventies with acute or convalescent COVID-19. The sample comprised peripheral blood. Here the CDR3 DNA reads TGCGCCAGCAGCTTGGAGCGTTCGGGCACTGAAGCTTTCTTT. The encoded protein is CASSLERSGTEAFF.